What follows is one TCR beta chain and its context. Its antigen is undetermined. The V gene lost 4 bases and the J gene lost 2 bases, with 9 bases spanning the gap. Germline assignment: CDR1 SQVTM and CDR2 ANQGSEA. This CDR3 contains 12 residues. Expressed TCRB transcripts were sequenced because the entire RNA isolate underwent reverse transcription. Mean read depth for naive, central memory and regulatory T cell samples was about 3.6 million reads. Produced via immunoSEQ multiplex PCR; TCRdb's table is partial and in-frame only. The sample gives hundreds of thousands of clones, over 13% of which show up once; approximately 0.039% is in the top ten. The entry originates in a study of beta chain features in type 1 diabetes. Study findings and constraints: Shortening that was moderate but significant affected the TCRB CDR3s of Type 1 diabetes patients in all four CD4+ subsets. Patients' naive, central memory and Treg TCRB repertoires seemed closer to one another than those of healthy donors.

A sort by CD45RO/CCR7/CD25/CD127/CD95/CD27 yielded CD4+ naive, central memory, regulatory and stem cell-like memory cells. Post-sort purity exceeded 95% for all sorted populations. Specimen: naive CD4+ T cells from blood. This TCR derives from a man aged 18 to 35 with type 1 diabetes. The chain uses TRBV29-1 and TRBJ2-7; D uncertain. CDR3 nucleotides: TGCAGCGTTGCGTGGGAAACCTACGAGCAGTACTTC. Residues: CSVAWETYEQYF.